This T cell receptor beta chain was recovered during a study of shared clonotypes between healthy human individuals. Clones were read by immunoSEQ multiplex PCR, and TCRdb kept only the in-frame ones, dropping some. The sample has around 690,000 clones, about 90% seen once. The V and J ends lost 5 bases and 3 bases respectively, with 14 bases between them. The germline CDR1 and CDR2 sequences are SGHTA and FQGNSA. CDR3 size: 14 residues. The chain has TRBV7-2 and TRBJ2-7; tentatively, D is TRBD2 (6 bases). The sequenced sample consisted of memory CD8+ T cells from PBMCs. Subset reported: CD45RO+ cells pooled with CCR7-negative TemRA cells. This receptor was obtained from a man aged 18 to 29 in good health. Some clones in this sample may be carry-over from other donors' samples. Here the CDR3 reads CASSAWGVDYEQYF. The CDR3 DNA reads as TGTGCCAGCAGCGCCTGGGGGGTAGACTACGAGCAGTACTTC.